The text below deals with one TCR beta chain. Its antigen is not identified. The V gene's germline CDR1 is SGHDN and CDR2 FVKESK. The CDR3 contains 18 residues. V was shortened by 4 bases and J by 0 bases, with 19 bases between the two germline ends. The data were obtained in a study of identical twins. Using its own MiXCR run on the 5' RACE reads, TCRdb lists one record per CDR3 protein. Of about 340,000 distinct CDR3 sequences listed, around 12% are singletons. Points from the study as a whole: Cord blood's abundant beta clonotypes had fewer insertions, unlike memory repertoires.

The data were also submitted as part of a second study, on yellow fever vaccine responses in identical twins.

This clonotype was sampled from a woman aged 18 to 35 in good health. V gene TRBV14 combines with J gene TRBJ2-1; TRBD2 might be the D (6 bases). Sequencing used CD8+ T cells sorted from blood. The chain's CDR3 is CASSRVAGILASYNEQFF. In DNA form, the CDR3 reads TGTGCCAGCAGCCGTGTGGCGGGGATTTTAGCCTCCTACAATGAGCAGTTCTTC.